This TCR beta chain was observed in a study of blood T cell repertoires in COVID-19 (dated by TCRdb to 2018 to 2020). Background for the entire study: Samples covering the acute and convalescent phases of COVID-19 were provided by collaborators in the United States, Italy and Spain. The prospective study material was composed of cDNA or gDNA derived from T cells, B-cell-depleted T cells, or PBMCs. Subjects who had been exposed to COVID-19, were actively infected with it, or had recovered from it provided the deeply sampled blood TCRbeta repertoires that made up the dataset. The repertoires were made available in a free public database intended to serve as a resource for research on the immune response to SARS-CoV-2. Samples were obtained from the ongoing ImmuneRACE study (first 160 participants) and from about 1,300 subjects provided by 6 global collaborators. The sample metadata nearly always contained a de-identified subject ID, COVID-19 status, age in years and sex. Where available, HLA class I and class II types were obtained from metadata supplied by the sample provider rather than from assay-based typing. Results and caveats for the whole study, not just this receptor: The quantity of clinical and demographic metadata differed by source and by participant and was supplied without curation.

At one collaborating source in Seattle, patients were enrolled during active infection and were followed longitudinally through the course of disease. Whole blood was collected in K2EDTA tubes by collaborating institutions according to the institutions' own protocols. Collaborator samples were shipped for TCRbeta analysis as frozen whole blood, isolated PBMCs, or DNA extracted from either sample type. In regard to this clone: The antigen it binds to is not known. The record has no base qualities; no much larger clone is one base away.

The immunoSEQ Assay, a bias-controlled multiplex PCR, was used to amplify TCRbeta CDR3 regions from genomic DNA. The paper's processing steps were these. The number of nucleated cells in each sample was estimated by amplification of reference gene primers within the assay. To quantify the absolute abundance of each unique TCRbeta CDR3 rearrangement, sequence reads were collapsed and filtered. For each sample, productive Simpson clonality was calculated by taking the square root of Simpson's diversity index across productive rearrangements. TCRdb retrieved this table from immuneACCESS and kept in-frame rearrangements only. Not all clones are present; in checked studies, unresolved V genes account for under half, and no reason is known for the remainder. Clone size and V and J calls were adopted from that table, with D and trimming inferred from the DNA. The sample records under 15,000 clones, 71% of which are singletons. The ten largest make up just over 6% of the sample.

V is cut back by 1 base and J by 6 bases, with 9 bases in the junction unmatched. The germline V gene (reference sequence) specifies MNHEY as CDR1 and SMNVEV as CDR2. The CDR3, cysteine through phenylalanine, is 15 amino acids long. Only the CDR3 part of the read is kept: 45 bases, read in frame from the first base. The sequenced sample consisted of peripheral blood. The rearrangement combines TRBV27 with TRBJ2-7, and 7 junction bases match TRBD1. This TCR derives from a man in his 60s with COVID-19, enrolled during active disease. The nucleotide sequence reads TGTGCCAGCAGTTTATTTCCGACAGGGATCGGCGAGCAGTACTTC. Translation gives CASSLFPTGIGEQYF.